The T cell receptor (beta chain) described here comes from a study of cytomegalovirus exposure and HLA in healthy donors. Study details: Among about 400 genotyped donors, more than 65% fell in the Caucasian-associated ancestry cluster. Study results and caveats: After further analysis at a later stage, under 20,000 TCR beta sequences were associated with HLA alleles at 0.05 false discovery rate.

Comment on this clone: What it recognizes is unknown.

Trimming shortened V by 1 base and J by 7 bases, and 6 bases separated the two germline ends. The germline CDR1 and CDR2 sequences are DFQATT and SNEGSKA (reference sequence). This CDR3 is 11 amino acids long. In the PCR, 60 Vbeta and 13 Jbeta primers were used. Using immunoSEQ multiplex PCR, the repertoire was profiled, and TCRdb retains in-frame clones only, with some absent. The sample lists about 150,000 clones, approximately 80% seen once, with roughly 1.2% in the top ten. The rearrangement joins TRBV20-1 to TRBJ2-3; no definite D call. Sequenced: PBMCs. The sequence came from a boy aged 2 to 10 in good health and CMV-seronegative. CDR3 sequence (DNA): TGCAGTGCTAGAGGATCTAATACGCAGTATTTT. Encoded protein: CSARGSNTQYF.